Listed below are T cell receptor beta chains from one sample, sequenced in a study of blood T cells in healthy people across ages. TCRdb used MiXCR to reprocess the 5' RACE reads, holding one entry per CDR3 protein. Of 750,000 to 950,000 distinct CDR3 sequences listed, around 24% are singletons. These data are also associated with another study on T cells of mothers and their children.

Material: blood. Every receptor here comes from a boy younger than 18 in good health. Both conserved end residues are part of each CDR3. The D gene is left open where the match is weak. The size field is filled for only some rows; it gives once, few, many or a size class.

J: TRBJ2-1; V: TRBV5-1; D: .; size: few; DNA: TGCGCCAGCAGCTTGGTTTTTACCAGGATCGATGAGCAGTTCTTC; CDR3: CASSLVFTRIDEQFF
J: TRBJ1-1; V: TRBV4-1; D: .; size: few; DNA: TGCGCCAGCAGCCGAAGACTAGAAGGGGCCATGAACACTGAAGCTTTCTTT; CDR3: CASSRRLEGAMNTEAFF
J: TRBJ1-2; V: TRBV27; D: TRBD1; size: .; DNA: TGTGCCAGCAGTTCCTTAGGGACAGGGGAGTATGGCTACACCTTC; CDR3: CASSSLGTGEYGYTF
J: TRBJ2-3; V: TRBV20-1; D: .; size: .; DNA: TGCAGTGCGAGACAGTTGATGGATCTAGCAGATACGCAGTATTTT; CDR3: CSARQLMDLADTQYF
J: TRBJ2-7; V: TRBV10-3; D: .; size: few; DNA: TGTGCCATCAGTACGGGGCCCTACGAGCAGTACTTC; CDR3: CAISTGPYEQYF
J: TRBJ2-4; V: TRBV2; D: .; size: .; DNA: TGTGCCAGCAGTGATTTGACGGAAAAAAACATTCAGTACTTC; CDR3: CASSDLTEKNIQYF
J: TRBJ2-5; V: TRBV11-2; D: TRBD1; size: .; DNA: TGTGCCAGCAGCTTGACAGGGGGTCAATTTGAGACCCAGTACTTC; CDR3: CASSLTGGQFETQYF
J: TRBJ1-2; V: TRBV29-1; D: .; size: .; DNA: TGCAGCGTGGGGGAGCGAGCCAGTGGCTACACCTTC; CDR3: CSVGERASGYTF
J: TRBJ1-5; V: TRBV12-3/TRBV12-4; D: .; size: .; DNA: TGTGCCAGCAGTTTAGTCAGGTCGGGCAATCAGCCCCAGCATTTT; CDR3: CASSLVRSGNQPQHF
J: TRBJ2-1; V: TRBV7-2; D: TRBD2; size: few; DNA: TGTGCCAGCAGTAAAAGCGGGACCTACAATGAGCAGTTCTTC; CDR3: CASSKSGTYNEQFF
J: TRBJ2-3; V: TRBV20-1; D: TRBD2; size: .; DNA: TGCAGTGCTGCCCCGGGACTAGCGGGGGCATCAGATACGCAGTATTTT; CDR3: CSAAPGLAGASDTQYF
J: TRBJ1-6; V: TRBV18; D: .; size: .; DNA: TGTGCCAGCTCAGACAGCCAAGCTTCACCCCTCCACTTT; CDR3: CASSDSQASPLHF
J: TRBJ2-3; V: TRBV19; D: .; size: few; DNA: TGTGCCAGTAGAGGGTGGGGCACAGATACGCAGTATTTT; CDR3: CASRGWGTDTQYF
J: TRBJ2-5; V: TRBV12-3/TRBV12-4; D: TRBD2; size: many; DNA: TGTGCCACCGCCGGGGGGCAAGAGACCCAGTACTTC; CDR3: CATAGGQETQYF